These 7 T cell receptor beta chains came from one sample sequenced in a study of T cells in tuberculosis. Method: immunoSEQ multiplex PCR; TCRdb's copy keeps in-frame clones and lacks some. This sample has some 41,000 clones; 85% to 95% occur once, and the top ten carry roughly 12%. Sequenced: PBMCs. These receptors came from a donor between 10 and 29 years old with latent tuberculosis or without tuberculosis infection. Some clones in this sample may be carry-over from other donors' samples.

The chain combines TRBV4-3 with TRBJ2-3; 11 nucleotides agree with TRBD2. The CDR3 is 16 residues long. In germline, CDR1 is LGHNA, CDR2 YSLEER. Losses at the gene ends were 0 bases for V and 1 base for J; bases not matched to a gene: 0. CDR3 residues: CASSQELAGGTDTQYF. Written as DNA, the CDR3 is TGCGCCAGCAGCCAAGAACTAGCGGGGGGCACAGATACGCAGTATTTT.

The V gene is TRBV7-2, the J gene TRBJ1-1, with D unresolved. The germline V gene encodes CDR1 SGHTA and CDR2 FQGNSA. CDR3 length: 13 residues. Trimming removed 8 bases from V and 5 bases from J, with 15 bases in between. The CDR3: CASLLSMETEAFF. The CDR3 bases are TGTGCCAGCCTCCTTTCGATGGAGACTGAAGCTTTCTTT.

The V gene is TRBV4-3, the J gene TRBJ2-2; 8 bases align to TRBD1. V lost 4 bases, J lost 0 bases, and 1 base stayed unmatched. The germline gives CDR1 LGHNA, CDR2 YSLEER. This CDR3 spans 15 amino acids. CDR3 region: CASSLDRANTGELFF. The CDR3, as DNA: TGCGCCAGCAGCCTGGACAGGGCGAACACCGGGGAGCTGTTTTTT.

This chain links TRBV29-1 with TRBJ1-3; D is ambiguous. The germline V gene has CDR1 SQVTM and CDR2 ANQGSEA. V gave up 1 base and J gave up 0 bases, with 10 bases separating them. The CDR3 runs to 15 residues. The chain's CDR3 is CSVEGPGDSGNTIYF. Written as DNA, the CDR3 is TGCAGCGTTGAAGGCCCGGGAGACTCTGGAAACACCATATATTTT.

This sequence joins TRBV4-3 and TRBJ2-7; 14 nucleotides line up with TRBD2. The CDR3 loop spans 15 amino acids. The ends lost 0 bases at V and 5 bases at J; junction bases unmatched: 0. Germline values: CDR1 LGHNA, CDR2 YSLEER. Here the CDR3 reads CASSQEGLAGDEQYF. The DNA for the CDR3 is TGCGCCAGCAGCCAAGAGGGACTAGCGGGAGACGAGCAGTACTTC.

J is TRBJ2-1 and V is TRBV7-8, with 8 bases that match TRBD2. V dropped 7 bases and J dropped 8; count of bases not matched to a gene: 22. This CDR3 spans 18 amino acids. Looked up from germline, CDR1 is SGHVS and CDR2 is FQNEAQ. CDR3 region: CASTPSSYGRGGGHEQFF. CDR3 bases: TGTGCCAGCACCCCATCCTCCTACGGTCGGGGGGGCGGCCATGAGCAGTTCTTC.

This clone was seen once. The chain is built from TRBV6-5 and TRBJ1-6; 8 bases line up with TRBD1. The CDR3 covers 15 residues. CDR1 MNHEY and CDR2 SVGAGI come from the germline V gene. J was trimmed by 12 bases and V by 5 bases; bases with no gene match: 12. CDR3 in amino acids: CASSTGQEFLEPLHF. For the CDR3, the DNA is TGTGCCAGCAGTACGGGACAGGAGTTTTTGGAACCCCTCCACTTT.